A single sample gave rise to the 16 T cell receptor beta chains below, sequenced in a study of post-analysis software for immune sequencing data. Study-level findings and limits: Comparison of patients with controls showed five TRBV segments more frequent in patients, TRBV5-6, TRBV5-1 and TRBV20-1 among them.

Their target antigens are unknown. Carried by the TCR beta cDNA libraries were unique molecular identifiers. TCRdb reanalysed the PCR reads using MiXCR and keeps one entry per CDR3 protein. Of about 820,000 distinct CDR3 sequences listed, around 50% were seen once; the top ten hold approximately 4.5%. Material: blood. Receptors originate from a girl aged 10-17 years with multiple sclerosis.

The V call is TRBV29-1, the J call TRBJ1-1; possibly TRBD1 for D (6 bases). Germline V lookup: CDR1 SQVTM, CDR2 ANQGSEA. V lost 2 bases to trimming and J lost 0 bases, with 10 bases between them. The CDR3 is made up of 14 amino acids. CDR3 coding DNA: TGCAGCGTTGAACTCCAGGGGATGAACACTGAAGCTTTCTTT. Translating gives CSVELQGMNTEAFF.

The genes are TRBV10-3 and TRBJ2-3, with a tentative D call TRBD2 (6 bases). Germline-derived CDR1 and CDR2 are ENHRY and SYGVKD. The CDR3 is 14 amino acids. Trimming cost V 6 bases and J 5 bases, with 15 bases left between them. CDR3 sequence (DNA): TGTGCCATCAGGTCTGCGGGGATGCGAGATACGCAGTATTTT. Amino acid sequence: CAIRSAGMRDTQYF.

The gene calls are TRBV5-1 and TRBJ2-7; 8 nucleotides line up with TRBD1. The CDR3 extends over 16 amino acids. J lost 1 base, V lost 7 bases, and 13 bases had no gene match. Germline CDR1 reads SGHRS; CDR2 reads YFSETQ. CDR3 DNA: TGCGCCAGCGCACCGGACAGGGCGCTATCTTCCTACGAGCAGTACTTC. Translation gives CASAPDRALSSYEQYF. Variable domain in full (rest from reference TRBV5-1 and TRBJ2-7): KAGVTQTPRYLIKTRGQQVTLSCSPISGHRSVSWYQQTPGQGLQFLFEYFSETQRNKGNFPGRFSGRQFSNSRSEMNVSTLELGDSALYLCASAPDRALSSYEQYFGPGTRLTVT.

V gene TRBV5-1 combines with J gene TRBJ2-7; a weak D match, TRBD2 (6 bases). Trimming stripped 4 bases from V and 5 bases from J, with 13 bases between. Germline CDR1 SGHRS, CDR2 YFSETQ. This CDR3 is 13 amino acids long. The CDR3 bases are TGCGCCAGCAGCCTCGGAGGGGTCGACGAGCAGTACTTC. Translated: CASSLGGVDEQYF.

CDR3 sequence (DNA): TGTGCCAGCAGCGCCTCGACAGGGGATCCCCCCAATGAGCAGTTCTTC. This encodes CASSASTGDPPNEQFF. The V call is TRBV7-3, the J call TRBJ2-1; 8 bases agree with TRBD1. Germline V gives CDR1 SGHTA, CDR2 FQGTGA. CDR3 size: 16 residues. V gave up 5 bases and J gave up 6 bases; unmatched junction bases: 12.

The CDR3 is CAISESGTATPYGYTF. CDR3 bases: TGTGCCATCAGTGAGTCGGGGACAGCGACGCCTTATGGCTACACCTTC. V gene TRBV10-3 combines with J gene TRBJ1-2, with 7 bases that match TRBD1. CDR1 ENHRY and CDR2 SYGVKD come from the germline V gene. J gave up 5 bases and V 0 bases, and 9 bases lay outside the gene matches. The CDR3 length is 16 residues.

The chain uses TRBV7-6 and TRBJ2-4, with D possibly being TRBD1 (7 bases). Germline V gene sequence: CDR1 SGHVS, CDR2 FNYEAQ. This CDR3 has 17 amino acids. V dropped 5 bases and J dropped 0 bases, with 17 bases sitting between them. As DNA, the CDR3 is TGTGCCAGCAGCGCCGGTCAGGGGGGTGTAGCCAAAAACATTCAGTACTTC. This encodes CASSAGQGGVAKNIQYF.

The gene calls are TRBV7-2 and TRBJ2-1; TRBD2 matches at 9 bases. This CDR3 is built from 16 residues. Germline V lookup: CDR1 SGHTA, CDR2 FQGNSA. V shed 2 bases and J 8 bases; nucleotides not matched to a gene: 10. The CDR3: CASSLSAVAGAYEQFF. In DNA, the CDR3 is TGTGCCAGCAGCTTATCTGCGGTAGCGGGGGCCTATGAGCAGTTCTTC.

The genes are TRBV27 and TRBJ2-1, with 13 positions matching TRBD2. Looked up from germline, CDR1 is MNHEY and CDR2 is SMNVEV (reference sequence). The CDR3 sequence is 15 residues long. V shed 7 bases and J 9 bases; nucleotides not matched to a gene: 9. CDR3: CASIELAGGPGEQFF. CDR3 coding DNA: TGTGCCAGCATCGAACTAGCGGGAGGGCCGGGTGAGCAGTTCTTC.

This clonotype was detected a few times. The chain recombines TRBV6-5 with TRBJ2-5; D gene uncertain. This CDR3 has 13 residues. Germline V gene data show CDR1 as MNHEY and CDR2 as SVGAGI. Trimming removed 1 base at V and 4 bases at J, with 7 bases between. The CDR3 protein is CASSYFQRETQYF. The CDR3 DNA reads TGTGCCAGCAGTTACTTCCAACGAGAGACCCAGTACTTC.

In this sample, this clonotype turned up a few times. The chain couples TRBV30 to TRBJ2-7; D is perhaps TRBD2 (6 bases). Trimming cost V 7 bases and J 3 bases, with 13 bases left between them. CDR1 and CDR2 (germline): GTSNPN, SVGIG (reference sequence). CDR3 size: 12 residues. The CDR3 DNA is TGTGCCTCCCACCCCGGGGGCTACGAGCAGTACTTC. It translates to CASHPGGYEQYF.

J is TRBJ2-3 and V is TRBV28; 12 positions agree with TRBD2. The trim removed 5 bases at V and 2 bases at J, leaving 11 bases unmatched. CDR3 length: 18 amino acids. CDR1 MDHEN and CDR2 SYDVKM come from the germline V gene. CDR3 sequence (DNA): TGTGCCAGCAGTGTCCGATGGACTAGCGGGACCAACACAGATACGCAGTATTTT. Amino acids: CASSVRWTSGTNTDTQYF.

The V and J genes are TRBV7-2 and TRBJ2-5; 10 bases agree with TRBD2. The CDR3 length is 16 residues. Germline V gene sequence: CDR1 SGHTA, CDR2 FQGNSA. Trimming at V came to 4 bases and at J to 2 bases, leaving 7 bases not matched to a gene. Here the CDR3 DNA reads TGTGCCAGCAGCTCATCCGGGACTAGCGTTCAAGAGACCCAGTACTTC. It yields the protein CASSSSGTSVQETQYF.

The chain couples TRBV29-1 to TRBJ2-1, with D perhaps matching TRBD1 (6 bases). Trimming pared 6 bases from V and 6 bases from J, leaving 15 bases between. Per the germline V gene, CDR1 is SQVTM and CDR2 is ANQGSEA. The CDR3 sequence is 13 residues long. The CDR3 loop is CSVVKRGSNEQFF. The CDR3 nucleotides are TGCAGCGTCGTGAAAAGGGGGTCCAATGAGCAGTTCTTC.

This clonotype showed up many times. The V gene is TRBV5-1, the J gene TRBJ1-2; a weak D match, TRBD1 (6 bases). The CDR3 length is 17 residues. The ends were cut back, 1 base at V and 0 bases at J, with 16 bases in the middle. In germline, CDR1 is SGHRS, CDR2 YFSETQ. CDR3: CASSLPRGGHANYGYTF. The CDR3, as DNA: TGCGCCAGCAGCTTGCCCCGGGGGGGACATGCTAACTATGGCTACACCTTC.

The V and J genes are TRBV9 and TRBJ2-5; 7 bases match TRBD2. This CDR3 comprises 13 residues. The germline CDR1 and CDR2 sequences are SGDLS and YYNGEE. V trimming: 0 bases; J trimming: 11 bases; junction bases outside the gene matches: 7. The CDR3, as DNA: TGTGCCAGCAGCGTAGAAGGGGCGGGAGAGCAGTACTTC. It yields the protein CASSVEGAGEQYF.